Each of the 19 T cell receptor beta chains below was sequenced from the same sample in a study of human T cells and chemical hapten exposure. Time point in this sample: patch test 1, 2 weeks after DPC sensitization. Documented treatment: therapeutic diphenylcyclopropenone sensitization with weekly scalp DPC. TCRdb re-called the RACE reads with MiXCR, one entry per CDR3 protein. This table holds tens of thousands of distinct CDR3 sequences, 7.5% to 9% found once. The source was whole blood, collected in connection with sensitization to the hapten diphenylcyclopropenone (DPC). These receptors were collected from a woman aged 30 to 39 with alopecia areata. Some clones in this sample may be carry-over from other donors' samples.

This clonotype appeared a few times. DNA for the CDR3: TGTGCCAGCAGCTTTCTAACCTTAGAGTTCACAGATACGCAGTATTTT. Protein: CASSFLTLEFTDTQYF. This sequence joins TRBV7-2 and TRBJ2-3; no firm D call. CDR3 length: 16 residues. From germline, CDR1 is SGHTA and CDR2 FQGNSA. The germline V and J ends were trimmed by 3 bases and 2 bases, with 15 bases remaining between them. Full variable domain (missing parts from reference TRBV7-2 and TRBJ2-3): GAGVSQSPSNKVTEKGKDVELRCDPISGHTALYWYRQSLGQGLEFLIYFQGNSAPDKSGLPSDRFSAERTGGSVSTLTIQRTQQEDSAVYLCASSFLTLEFTDTQYFGPGTRLTVL.

In DNA form, the CDR3 reads TGTGCCAGCAGCTTAAAAGTGGGGGGAGAAGAGACCCAGTACTTC. Encoded protein: CASSLKVGGEETQYF. The chain couples TRBV7-3 to TRBJ2-5; D possibly corresponds to TRBD2 (6 bases). The CDR3 spans 15 residues. The V gene lost 1 base and the J gene lost 3 bases, with 12 bases spanning the gap. The germline V gene has CDR1 SGHTA and CDR2 FQGTGA.

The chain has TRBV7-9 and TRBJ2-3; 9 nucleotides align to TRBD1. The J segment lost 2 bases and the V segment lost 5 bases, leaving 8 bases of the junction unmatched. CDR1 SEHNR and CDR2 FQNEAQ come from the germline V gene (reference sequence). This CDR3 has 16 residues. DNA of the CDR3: TGTGCCAGCAGCCCGGGGGACAGGGAATACACAGATACGCAGTATTTT. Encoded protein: CASSPGDREYTDTQYF.

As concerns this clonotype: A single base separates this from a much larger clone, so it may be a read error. CDR3 sequence reads: CASSGTSGGPLEQYF. The CDR3 coding sequence is TGCGCCAGCAGCGGGACTAGCGGGGGGCCCCTCGAGCAGTACTTC. This sequence joins TRBV5-1 and TRBJ2-7; 15 nucleotides agree with TRBD2. The CDR3 extends over 15 amino acids. The germline V gene has CDR1 SGHRS and CDR2 YFSETQ. J gave up 6 bases and V 4 bases, and 5 bases lay outside the gene matches.

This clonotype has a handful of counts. Written as DNA, the CDR3 is TGTGCCTCGGGAGTTAATAGCAATCAGCCCCAGCATTTT. It codes for CASGVNSNQPQHF. This chain joins TRBV12-3 or TRBV12-4 and TRBJ1-5; D is ambiguous. This CDR3 has 13 residues. V gave up 11 bases and J gave up 0 bases, with 11 bases separating them.

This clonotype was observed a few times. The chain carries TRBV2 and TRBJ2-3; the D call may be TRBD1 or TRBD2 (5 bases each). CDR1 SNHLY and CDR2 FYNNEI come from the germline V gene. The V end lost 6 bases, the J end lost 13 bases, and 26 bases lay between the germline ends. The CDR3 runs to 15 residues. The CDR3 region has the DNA TGTGCCAGCAGGGATCCCTCTCGGGGACGCAGATGGAAGTATTTT. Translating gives CASRDPSRGRRWKYF.

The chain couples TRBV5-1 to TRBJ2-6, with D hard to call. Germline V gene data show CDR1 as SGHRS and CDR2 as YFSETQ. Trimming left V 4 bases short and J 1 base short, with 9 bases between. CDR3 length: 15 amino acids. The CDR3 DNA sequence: TGCGCCAGCAGCGGGGTGGAGTCTGGGGCCAACGTCCTGACTTTC. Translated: CASSGVESGANVLTF.

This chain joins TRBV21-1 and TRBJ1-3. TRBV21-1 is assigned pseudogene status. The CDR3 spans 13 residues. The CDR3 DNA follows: TGTGCCAGCGGATATGACTCTGGAAACACCATATATTTT. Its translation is CASGYDSGNTIYF.

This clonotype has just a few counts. The CDR3 DNA is TGCAGCGTGATTTGGAACTCGGGGCAGCCCCAGCATTTT. Translation: CSVIWNSGQPQHF. The chain uses TRBV29-1 and TRBJ1-5; D gene uncertain. The CDR3 has 13 amino acids. From germline, CDR1 is SQVTM and CDR2 ANQGSEA. Trimming took off 6 bases at V and 7 bases at J, with 16 bases between the two ends.

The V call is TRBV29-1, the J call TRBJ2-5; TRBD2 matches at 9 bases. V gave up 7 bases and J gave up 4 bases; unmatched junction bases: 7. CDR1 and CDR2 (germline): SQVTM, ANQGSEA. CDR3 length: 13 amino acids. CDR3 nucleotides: TGCAGCGGTATTAGCGGGGGCCCAGAGACCCAGTACTTC. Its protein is CSGISGGPETQYF.

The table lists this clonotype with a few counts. The CDR3, as DNA: TGTGCCTGGAGTGTTAACATCTCGGGGGGCCAAGAGACCCAGTACTTC. Protein product: CAWSVNISGGQETQYF. This rearrangement joins TRBV30 to TRBJ2-5; 7 bases are shared with TRBD2. Trimming took 0 bases from V and 1 from J; bases not matched to a gene: 8. This CDR3 has 16 amino acids. Germline loops: CDR1 GTSNPN, CDR2 SVGIG (reference sequence).

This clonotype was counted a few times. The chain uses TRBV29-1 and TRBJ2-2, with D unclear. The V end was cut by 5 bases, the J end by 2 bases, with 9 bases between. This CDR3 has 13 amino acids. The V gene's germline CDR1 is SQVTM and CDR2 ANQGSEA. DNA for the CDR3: TGCAGCGTTTTTTGGCAAAACACCGGGGAGCTGTTTTTT. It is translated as CSVFWQNTGELFF.

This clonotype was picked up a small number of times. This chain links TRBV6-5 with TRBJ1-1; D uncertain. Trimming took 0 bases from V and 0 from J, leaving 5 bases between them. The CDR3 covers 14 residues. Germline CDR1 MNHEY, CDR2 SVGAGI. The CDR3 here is CASSYSILNTEAFF. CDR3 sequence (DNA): TGTGCCAGCAGTTACTCGATCTTGAACACTGAAGCTTTCTTT.

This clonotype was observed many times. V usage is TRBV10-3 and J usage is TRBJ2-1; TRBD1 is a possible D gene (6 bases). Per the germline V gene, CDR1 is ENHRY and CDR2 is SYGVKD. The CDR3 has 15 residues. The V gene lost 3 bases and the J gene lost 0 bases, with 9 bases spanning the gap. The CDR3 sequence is CAISEQGPSYNEQFF. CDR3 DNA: TGTGCCATCAGTGAACAGGGCCCCTCCTACAATGAGCAGTTCTTC.

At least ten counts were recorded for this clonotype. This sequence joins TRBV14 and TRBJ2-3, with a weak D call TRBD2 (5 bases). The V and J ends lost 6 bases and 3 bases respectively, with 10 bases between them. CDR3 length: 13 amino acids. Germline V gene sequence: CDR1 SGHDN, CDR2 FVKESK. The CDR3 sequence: CASSLPGTDTQYF. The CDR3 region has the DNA TGTGCCAGCAGTTTGCCGGGGACAGATACGCAGTATTTT.

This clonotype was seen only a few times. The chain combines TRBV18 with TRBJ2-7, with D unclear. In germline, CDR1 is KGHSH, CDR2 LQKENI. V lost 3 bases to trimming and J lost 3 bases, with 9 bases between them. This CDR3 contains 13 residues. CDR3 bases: TGTGCCAGCTCACCCTCCGAGGTCTACGAGCAGTACTTC. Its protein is CASSPSEVYEQYF.

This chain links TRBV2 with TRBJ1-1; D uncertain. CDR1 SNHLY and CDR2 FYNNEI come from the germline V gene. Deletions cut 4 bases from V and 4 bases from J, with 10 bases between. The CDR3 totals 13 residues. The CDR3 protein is CASSGTTGTEAFF. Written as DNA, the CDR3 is TGTGCCAGCAGTGGGACCACGGGCACTGAAGCTTTCTTT.

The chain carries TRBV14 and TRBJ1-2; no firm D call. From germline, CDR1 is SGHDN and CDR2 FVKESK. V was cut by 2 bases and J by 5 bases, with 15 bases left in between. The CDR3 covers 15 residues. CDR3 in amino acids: CASSQYETDAYGYTF. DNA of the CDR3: TGTGCCAGCAGCCAATACGAGACGGATGCTTATGGCTACACCTTC.

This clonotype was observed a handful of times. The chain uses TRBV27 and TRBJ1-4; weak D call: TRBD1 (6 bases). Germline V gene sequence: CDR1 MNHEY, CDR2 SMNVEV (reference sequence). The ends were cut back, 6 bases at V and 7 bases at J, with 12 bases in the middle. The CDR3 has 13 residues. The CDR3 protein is CASRGQGREKLFF. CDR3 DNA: TGTGCCAGCAGGGGTCAGGGGCGTGAAAAACTGTTTTTT. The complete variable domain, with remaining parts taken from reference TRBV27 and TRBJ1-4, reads EAQVTQNPRYLITVTGKKLTVTCSQNMNHEYMSWYRQDPGLGLRQIYYSMNVEVTDKGDVPEGYKVSRKEKRNFPLILESPSPNQTSLYFCASRGQGREKLFFGSGTQLSVL.